This entry lists 29 T cell receptor beta chains sequenced from one sample in a study of CD8 T cells in ankylosing spondylitis. From the 5' RACE reads, TCRdb called clonotypes with MiXCR, one entry per CDR3 protein. The sample carries hundreds of thousands of distinct CDR3 sequences, roughly 20% recorded once. The sequencing input was blood, either unsorted or a sorted T cell fraction (not recorded which). These TCRs come from a male donor with ankylosing spondylitis or in good health (not recorded which).

The chain has TRBV20-1 and TRBJ2-7, with a tentative D call TRBD2 (6 bases). Between the trimmed V and J ends, which lost 1 base and 0 bases, there was a span of 13 bases. This CDR3 has 15 residues. Looked up from germline, CDR1 is DFQATT and CDR2 is SNEGSKA (reference sequence). CDR3 DNA sequence: TGCAGTGCTAGAGTGGGTAGCGGAAGCTCCTACGAGCAGTACTTC. It yields the protein CSARVGSGSSYEQYF.

There are a few counts of this clonotype. This chain links TRBV10-3 with TRBJ2-1; D gene unclear. This CDR3 is 11 amino acids long. Trimming stripped 3 bases from V and 9 bases from J, with 6 bases between. Germline CDR1 is ENHRY and CDR2 is SYGVKD. The CDR3 bases are TGTGCCATCAGTGATTCCCCTGAGCAGTTCTTC. Translated: CAISDSPEQFF.

The chain uses TRBV28 and TRBJ2-1; D might be TRBD1 (7 bases). CDR3 length equals 17 residues. Trimming shortened V by 1 base and J by 2 bases, and 15 bases separated the two germline ends. Per the germline V gene, CDR1 is MDHEN and CDR2 is SYDVKM. In DNA form, the CDR3 reads TGTGCCAGCAGTTTATCCCGCGGGACAGCAACCTACAATGAGCAGTTCTTC. The encoded protein is CASSLSRGTATYNEQFF.

In its sample, this clonotype was seen a few times. The V and J genes are TRBV20-1 and TRBJ2-3, with TRBD2 identical over 9 bases. Looked up from germline, CDR1 is DFQATT and CDR2 is SNEGSKA (reference sequence). The trim removed 6 bases at V and 5 bases at J, leaving 15 bases unmatched. The CDR3 runs to 16 residues. CDR3 in DNA: TGCAGTGCCCTCATACTTAGCGGGGGCGGCGAAGATACGCAGTATTTT. As protein: CSALILSGGGEDTQYF.

This clonotype was detected ten times or more. The chain carries TRBV12-3 or TRBV12-4 and TRBJ2-5; D is undetermined. V lost 6 bases to trimming and J lost 1 base, with 3 bases between them. There are 11 residues in the CDR3. This CDR3 reads CASSSQETQYF. CDR3 sequence (DNA): TGTGCCAGCAGCTCCCAAGAGACCCAGTACTTC.

There are a few counts of this clonotype. The V call is TRBV29-1, the J call TRBJ2-4; D gene unclear. The germline CDR1 and CDR2 sequences are SQVTM and ANQGSEA. V lost 4 bases to trimming and J lost 2 bases, with 9 bases between them. The CDR3 runs 13 residues. As DNA, the CDR3 is TGCAGCGTTGTAGGTGTCTCCAAAAACATTCAGTACTTC. Protein: CSVVGVSKNIQYF.

This clonotype was counted a few times. The chain is built from TRBV6-2 or TRBV6-3 and TRBJ2-3; 12 bases map to TRBD2. The CDR3 has 18 amino acids. The germline CDR1 and CDR2 sequences are MNHEY and SVGEGT. V was clipped by 3 bases and J by 2 bases; unmatched bases: 9. The CDR3 DNA reads as TGTGCCAGCAGTTATGCGTCGACTAGCGGGGGACACACAGATACGCAGTATTTT. Protein product: CASSYASTSGGHTDTQYF.

The DNA of the CDR3 is TGTGCCAGCAGTCCCCGGGGTGCGCCTAGCACAGATACGCAGTATTTT. Encoded protein: CASSPRGAPSTDTQYF. J is TRBJ2-3 and V is TRBV28, with a weak D call TRBD2 (5 bases). The germline gives CDR1 MDHEN, CDR2 SYDVKM. V was shortened by 5 bases and J by 0 bases, with 15 bases between the two germline ends. The CDR3 totals 16 residues.

This sequence joins TRBV9 and TRBJ2-5; 10 positions match TRBD2. With 0 bases clipped from V and 5 bases from J, the junction kept 10 bases outside the gene matches. CDR3 length: 17 amino acids. Germline-derived CDR1 and CDR2 are SGDLS and YYNGEE. The CDR3 loop reads CASSVGVAGGVTETQYF. CDR3 bases: TGTGCCAGCAGCGTAGGGGTAGCGGGGGGAGTAACGGAGACCCAGTACTTC.

In this sample, this clonotype turned up a few times. This chain joins TRBV7-9 and TRBJ1-4; weak D call: TRBD1 (5 bases). Trimming took 5 bases from V and 7 from J, leaving 20 bases between them. The germline CDR1 and CDR2 sequences are SEHNR and FQNEAQ (reference sequence). This CDR3 has 16 amino acids. CDR3 nucleotides: TGTGCCAGCAGCACACGCGTCAGGGATGTGAGTGAAAAACTGTTTTTT. Its translation: CASSTRVRDVSEKLFF.

This chain links TRBV20-1 with TRBJ2-7; 7 bases match TRBD1. There are 15 residues in the CDR3. After removal of 0 bases from V and 7 bases from J, the junction contained 12 bases not matched to a gene. The germline V gene has CDR1 DFQATT and CDR2 SNEGSKA (reference sequence). Here the CDR3 DNA reads TGCAGTGCTAGAGACCCCGGACAGGCGTGGAGAGAGCAGTACTTC. It translates to CSARDPGQAWREQYF.

The gene calls are TRBV20-1 and TRBJ2-7, with D possibly called TRBD1 or TRBD2 (5 bases each). The CDR3 totals 15 residues. Germline V gene data show CDR1 as DFQATT and CDR2 as SNEGSKA (reference sequence). V lost 3 bases, J lost 2 bases, and 17 bases lay in between. CDR3 nucleotide sequence: TGCAGTGCTAGCGGGACCGTAGTTACTACCTACGAGCAGTACTTC. This codes for CSASGTVVTTYEQYF.

This clonotype was seen only a few times. The chain combines TRBV3-1 with TRBJ2-4; D may be TRBD1 (5 bases). The germline V and J ends were trimmed by 1 base and 0 bases, with 10 bases remaining between them. The germline V gene encodes CDR1 LGHDT and CDR2 YNNKEL (reference sequence). CDR3 length: 16 amino acids. The CDR3 spells CASSQGQTLAKNIQYF. CDR3 bases: TGTGCCAGCAGCCAAGGACAGACTCTAGCCAAAAACATTCAGTACTTC.

This clonotype was seen only a few times. This chain joins TRBV5-1 and TRBJ1-1; D remains ambiguous. Trimming took 0 bases from V and 0 from J, leaving 6 bases between them. Per germline, CDR1 SGHRS and CDR2 YFSETQ. This CDR3 is built from 14 residues. The CDR3 loop reads CASSLDSLNTEAFF. CDR3 sequence (DNA): TGCGCCAGCAGCTTGGACAGCCTGAACACTGAAGCTTTCTTT.

There are a few counts of this clonotype. V is TRBV7-9 and J is TRBJ2-7; 11 bases map to TRBD1. V dropped 3 bases and J dropped 5; count of bases not matched to a gene: 6. Germline CDR1 and CDR2: SEHNR and FQNEAQ (reference sequence). The CDR3 is made up of 15 amino acids. CDR3 sequence reads: CASSFPGTGGDEQYF. The CDR3 nucleotides read TGTGCCAGCAGCTTTCCCGGGACAGGGGGTGACGAGCAGTACTTC.

The chain employs TRBV14 and TRBJ2-7; D gene ambiguous. Looked up from germline, CDR1 is SGHDN and CDR2 is FVKESK. With 3 bases removed from V and 2 bases from J, the gap between germline ends came to 5 bases. The CDR3 totals 12 residues. The CDR3 coding sequence is TGTGCCAGCAGCCAGAGCGCCTACGAGCAGTACTTC. Amino acids: CASSQSAYEQYF.

CDR3 amino acids: CASSQGLAYGNEQFF. CDR3 nucleotide sequence: TGTGCCAGCAGCCAGGGACTAGCATATGGTAATGAGCAGTTCTTC. The V gene is TRBV13, the J gene TRBJ2-1; 9 nucleotides agree with TRBD2. Germline V gene data show CDR1 as PRHDT and CDR2 as FYEKMQ (reference sequence). V trimming: 5 bases; J trimming: 7 bases; junction bases outside the gene matches: 9. The CDR3 sequence is 15 residues long.

This clonotype was seen a few times. CDR3 bases: TGCGCCAGCAGCCATCTCCTTGGAAGGGAGAGCTCCTACGAGCAGTACTTC. This sequence encodes CASSHLLGRESSYEQYF. The chain has TRBV4-1 and TRBJ2-7; a weak D match, TRBD2 (5 bases). Germline V gene lookup returns CDR1 MGHRA and CDR2 YSYEKL. Trimming pared 3 bases from V and 0 bases from J, leaving 18 bases between. The CDR3 has 17 residues.

The gene calls are TRBV20-1 and TRBJ2-1; 7 positions match TRBD2. Per the germline V gene, CDR1 is DFQATT and CDR2 is SNEGSKA (reference sequence). Trimming at V came to 5 bases and at J to 8 bases, leaving 6 bases not matched to a gene. The CDR3 contains 12 residues. The CDR3 is CSALPRGDEQFF. As DNA, the CDR3 is TGCAGTGCTCTACCTCGGGGGGATGAGCAGTTCTTC.

CDR3 loop: CASKGRSSYNEQFF. The DNA for the CDR3 is TGTGCCAGCAAAGGACGGAGCTCCTACAATGAGCAGTTCTTC. This chain joins TRBV2 and TRBJ2-1; D not resolved. Germline lookup yields CDR1 SNHLY and CDR2 FYNNEI. This CDR3 has 14 amino acids. V lost 7 bases to trimming and J lost 0 bases, with 10 bases between them.

This clonotype came up many times. The chain joins TRBV12-3 or TRBV12-4 to TRBJ2-2; D is tentatively TRBD1 or TRBD2 (5 bases each). The CDR3 runs 15 residues. Trimming stripped 6 bases from V and 5 bases from J, with 16 bases between. CDR3: CASSHDPGPTGELFF. DNA for the CDR3: TGTGCCAGCAGCCATGATCCGGGACCTACCGGGGAGCTGTTTTTT.

The CDR3 DNA is TGCGCCAGCAGCCGTACATACCTCCAGGCGTCAAACTCCTACGAGCAGTACTTC. Translated, it gives CASSRTYLQASNSYEQYF. The rearrangement links TRBV5-1 to TRBJ2-7; D not resolved. The V gene lost 4 bases and the J gene lost 0 bases, with 23 bases spanning the gap. The germline gives CDR1 SGHRS, CDR2 YFSETQ. This CDR3 is 18 amino acids long.

This chain links TRBV20-1 with TRBJ2-6; D is unclear. Between the trimmed V and J ends, which lost 0 bases and 0 bases, there was a span of 3 bases. The germline CDR1 and CDR2 sequences are DFQATT and SNEGSKA (reference sequence). This CDR3 spans 14 amino acids. CDR3 protein: CSARDASGANVLTF. CDR3 nucleotide sequence: TGCAGTGCTAGAGATGCCTCTGGGGCCAACGTCCTGACTTTC.

This clonotype was detected many times. J is TRBJ2-1 and V is TRBV18, with D possibly matching TRBD2 (5 bases). The CDR3 totals 13 residues. The V gene lost 8 bases and the J gene lost 4 bases, with 12 bases spanning the gap. CDR1 and CDR2 from the germline V gene are KGHSH and LQKENI. This CDR3 is CASSPRGYNEQFF. The CDR3 region has the DNA TGTGCCAGCAGCCCCCGGGGATACAATGAGCAGTTCTTC.

V gene TRBV30 combines with J gene TRBJ2-7; possibly TRBD2 for D (6 bases). Germline CDR1 reads GTSNPN; CDR2 reads SVGIG (reference sequence). This CDR3 comprises 13 residues. Trimming took off 4 bases at V and 0 bases at J, with 10 bases between the two ends. The CDR3 is CAWMEGSSYEQYF. CDR3 DNA sequence: TGTGCCTGGATGGAGGGAAGCTCCTACGAGCAGTACTTC.

In nucleotides, the CDR3 is TGTGCCAGCAGCCGACTGGACAGGGTGTCCTACAATGAGCAGTTCTTC. Translating it yields CASSRLDRVSYNEQFF. The rearrangement joins TRBV5-8 to TRBJ2-1; 8 bases map to TRBD1. J gave up 1 base and V 4 bases, and 7 bases lay outside the gene matches. CDR3 length: 16 residues. Germline values: CDR1 SGHTS, CDR2 YDEGEE.

This clonotype was seen a few times. The chain recombines TRBV12-3 or TRBV12-4 with TRBJ2-7; TRBD2 might be the D (7 bases). Between the trimmed V and J ends, which lost 2 bases and 2 bases, there was a span of 13 bases. The CDR3 runs to 15 residues. The DNA for the CDR3 is TGTGCCAGCAGTTTACGGGGGGCGAGGGCCTACGAGCAGTACTTC. It encodes CASSLRGARAYEQYF.

This clonotype was recorded a few times. V and J are TRBV4-1 and TRBJ2-7; tentatively, D is TRBD1 (5 bases). The V end lost 3 bases, the J end lost 5 bases, and 11 bases lay between the germline ends. The CDR3 loop spans 13 amino acids. The germline CDR1 and CDR2 sequences are MGHRA and YSYEKL. The CDR3 DNA reads TGCGCCAGCAGCCAGGGGCTTGAGGACGAGCAGTACTTC. The encoded protein is CASSQGLEDEQYF.

This clonotype showed up many times. This rearrangement joins TRBV12-3 or TRBV12-4 to TRBJ2-3; D might be TRBD2 (6 bases). V lost 8 bases and J 6 bases, leaving 9 bases between the germline ends. CDR3 length equals 11 residues. CDR3 in amino acids: CASAGWDTQYF. The CDR3 DNA reads as TGTGCCAGCGCGGGATGGGATACGCAGTATTTT.